The 3 T cell receptor beta chains below come from one sample, sequenced in a study of cytomegalovirus exposure and HLA in healthy donors. PCR involved 60 Vbeta and 13 Jbeta primers. Using immunoSEQ multiplex PCR, the repertoire was profiled, and TCRdb retains in-frame clones only, with some absent. This sample has roughly 130,000 clones, with about 80% found just once. Sequencing was carried out using PBMCs. These TCRs come from a man aged 25-45 years in good health and CMV-seronegative.

This sequence joins TRBV6-4 and TRBJ1-2; TRBD1 agrees at 7 bases. CDR3 size: 13 residues. CDR1 MRHNA and CDR2 SNTAGT come from the germline V gene. J gave up 5 bases and V 10 bases, and 10 bases lay outside the gene matches. In DNA, the CDR3 is TGTGCCACCCGAGAGGGACAGAATTATGGCTACACCTTC. Amino acid sequence: CATREGQNYGYTF.

This clone was detected only once. The chain carries TRBV5-4 and TRBJ2-2; tentative D call: TRBD1 (5 bases). The CDR3 length is 13 residues. V lost 4 bases to trimming and J lost 4 bases, with 8 bases between them. Germline values: CDR1 SGHNT, CDR2 YYREEE (reference sequence). The CDR3 reads CASSGQGTGELFF. CDR3 coding DNA: TGTGCCAGCAGCGGGCAGGGCACCGGGGAGCTGTTTTTT.

The chain recombines TRBV6-1 with TRBJ2-5, with 7 bases identical to TRBD1. The germline V gene has CDR1 MNHNS and CDR2 SASEGT. The CDR3 runs 15 residues. J lost 5 bases, V lost 5 bases, and 11 bases had no gene match. In nucleotides, the CDR3 is TGTGCCAGCAGTCCCCGGGACAGCTGGGGGGAGACCCAGTACTTC. This sequence encodes CASSPRDSWGETQYF.